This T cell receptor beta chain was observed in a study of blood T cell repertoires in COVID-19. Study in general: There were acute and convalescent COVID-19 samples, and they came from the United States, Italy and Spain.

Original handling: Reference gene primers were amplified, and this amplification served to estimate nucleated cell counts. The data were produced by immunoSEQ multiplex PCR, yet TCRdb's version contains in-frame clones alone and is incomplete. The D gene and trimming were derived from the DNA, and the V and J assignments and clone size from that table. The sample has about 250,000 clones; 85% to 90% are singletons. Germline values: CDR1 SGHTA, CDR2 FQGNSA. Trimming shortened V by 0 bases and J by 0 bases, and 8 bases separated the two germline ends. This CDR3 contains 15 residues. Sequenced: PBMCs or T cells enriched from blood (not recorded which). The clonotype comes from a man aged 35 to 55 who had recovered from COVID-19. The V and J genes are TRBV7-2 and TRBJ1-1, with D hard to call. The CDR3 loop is CASSLALQMNTEAFF. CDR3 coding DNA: TGTGCCAGCAGCTTAGCATTACAGATGAACACTGAAGCTTTCTTT.